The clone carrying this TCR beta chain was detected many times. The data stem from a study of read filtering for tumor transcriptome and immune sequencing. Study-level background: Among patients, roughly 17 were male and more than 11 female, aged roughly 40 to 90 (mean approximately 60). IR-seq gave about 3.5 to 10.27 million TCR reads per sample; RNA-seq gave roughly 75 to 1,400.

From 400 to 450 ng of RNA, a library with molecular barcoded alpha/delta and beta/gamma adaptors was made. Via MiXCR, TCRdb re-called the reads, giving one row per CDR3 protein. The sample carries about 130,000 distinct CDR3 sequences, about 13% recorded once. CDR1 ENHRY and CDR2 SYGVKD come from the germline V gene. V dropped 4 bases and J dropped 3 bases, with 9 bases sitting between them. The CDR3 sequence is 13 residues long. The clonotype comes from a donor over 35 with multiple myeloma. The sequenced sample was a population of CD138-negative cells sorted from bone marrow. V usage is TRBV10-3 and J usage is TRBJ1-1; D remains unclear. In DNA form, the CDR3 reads TGTGCCATCAGTGTTTGGCAGTACACTGAAGCTTTCTTT. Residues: CAISVWQYTEAFF.